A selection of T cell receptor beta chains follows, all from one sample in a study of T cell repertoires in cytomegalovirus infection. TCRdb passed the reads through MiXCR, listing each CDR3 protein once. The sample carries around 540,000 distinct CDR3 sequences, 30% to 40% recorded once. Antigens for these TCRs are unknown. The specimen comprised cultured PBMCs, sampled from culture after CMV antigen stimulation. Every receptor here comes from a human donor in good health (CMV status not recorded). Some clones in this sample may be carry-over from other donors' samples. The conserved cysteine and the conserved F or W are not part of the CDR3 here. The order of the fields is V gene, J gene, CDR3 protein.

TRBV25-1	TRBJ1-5	ASRASGEQPQH
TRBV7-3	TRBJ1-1	ASSPIQGGTEAF
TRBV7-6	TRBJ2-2	ASSPVAGELF
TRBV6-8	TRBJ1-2	ASSYGGGSGASCT
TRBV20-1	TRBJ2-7	SARDRSGYEQY
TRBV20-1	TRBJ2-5	SAREGGTRRTKETQY
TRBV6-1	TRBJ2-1	ASSEEDGAYNEQF
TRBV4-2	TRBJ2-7	ASSQEGTSGSYEQY
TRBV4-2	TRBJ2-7	ASSQGTGGSYEQY
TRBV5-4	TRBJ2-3	ASSLESGVDDTQY
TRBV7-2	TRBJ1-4	ASSFRFRDVQLF
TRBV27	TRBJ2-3	ASSARTAGTDTQY
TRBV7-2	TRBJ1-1	ASSLEGWGGGAF
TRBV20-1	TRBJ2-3	SARAGHLTDTQY
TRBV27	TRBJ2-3	ASRGDVAGHTDTQY
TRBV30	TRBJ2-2	AWSVGNTGELF
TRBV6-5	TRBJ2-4	ASSYLGGSKNIQY
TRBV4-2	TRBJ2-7	ASSQDLGDEQY
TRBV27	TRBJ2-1	ASSLAEEQF
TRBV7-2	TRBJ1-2	ASSLEVSNYGYT
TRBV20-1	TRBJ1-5	SATRSGVSNQPQH
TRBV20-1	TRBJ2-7	SAPGPTYEQY
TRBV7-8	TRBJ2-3	ASSFRREPINTQY
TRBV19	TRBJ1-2	ASSRGFGYT
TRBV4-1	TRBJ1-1	ASSPGTAGKGAF
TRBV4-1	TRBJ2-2	ASSQIAGVGGELF
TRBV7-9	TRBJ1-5	ASSAGTGKNQPQH
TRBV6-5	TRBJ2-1	ASREGQASYNEQF
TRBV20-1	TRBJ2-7	SSLRRGNEQY
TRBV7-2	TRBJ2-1	ASSMGLSYNEQF
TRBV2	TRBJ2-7	ASSRGLAASYEQY
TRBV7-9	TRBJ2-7	ASSSTGLRTYEQY
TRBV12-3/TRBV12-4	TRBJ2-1	ASRLLLAGGSYNEQF
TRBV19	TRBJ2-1	ASRGLAGSSSSDSYNEQF
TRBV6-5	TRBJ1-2	ASSRSYRGTNYGYT
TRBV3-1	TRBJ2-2	ASSQRRGNTGELF
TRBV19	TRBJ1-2	ASGSGRSYGYT
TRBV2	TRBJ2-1	ASRSSGSPNEQF
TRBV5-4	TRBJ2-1	ASSLRGSSANEQF
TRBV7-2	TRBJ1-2	ASSLTTGDYYGYT
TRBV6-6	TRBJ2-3	ASSKSGTSSSTDTQY
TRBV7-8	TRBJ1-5	ASSPTVSRGNQPQH
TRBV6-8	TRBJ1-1	ASRPRGGGTEAF
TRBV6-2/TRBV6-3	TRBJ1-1	ASSSTGQGNTEAF
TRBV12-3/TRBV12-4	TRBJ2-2	ASSFPQANTGELF
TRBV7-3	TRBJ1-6	ASSPGLGSNSPLH
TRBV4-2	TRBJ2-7	ASSQDTAQSSYEQY
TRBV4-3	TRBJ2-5	ASSPGTGFVDETQY
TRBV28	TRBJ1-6	ASRDVYNSPLH
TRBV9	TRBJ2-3	ASSVVGSGGSTDTQY
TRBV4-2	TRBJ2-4	ASSQDQTGGRGIQY
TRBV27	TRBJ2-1	ASSRRQGIYNEQF
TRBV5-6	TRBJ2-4	ASSLALVAGVMGIQY
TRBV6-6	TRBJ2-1	ASGTDPNEQF
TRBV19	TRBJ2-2	ASSIRDRANTGELF
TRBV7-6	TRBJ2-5	ASSLSGAQETQY